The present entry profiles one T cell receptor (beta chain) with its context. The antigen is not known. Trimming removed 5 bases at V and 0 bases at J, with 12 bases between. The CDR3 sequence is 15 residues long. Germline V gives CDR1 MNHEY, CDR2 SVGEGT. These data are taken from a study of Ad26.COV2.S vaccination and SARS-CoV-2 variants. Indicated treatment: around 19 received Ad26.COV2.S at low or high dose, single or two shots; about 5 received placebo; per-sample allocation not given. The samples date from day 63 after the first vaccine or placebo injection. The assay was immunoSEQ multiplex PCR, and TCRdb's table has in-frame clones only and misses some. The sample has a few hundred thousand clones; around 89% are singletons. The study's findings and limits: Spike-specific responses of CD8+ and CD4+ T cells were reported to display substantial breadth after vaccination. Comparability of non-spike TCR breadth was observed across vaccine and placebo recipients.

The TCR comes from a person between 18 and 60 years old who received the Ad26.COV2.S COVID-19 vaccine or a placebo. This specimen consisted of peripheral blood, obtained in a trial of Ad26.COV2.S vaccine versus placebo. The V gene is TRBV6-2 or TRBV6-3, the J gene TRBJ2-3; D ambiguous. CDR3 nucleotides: TGTGCCAGCAGTCCCCGTTCAGCTAGCACAGATACGCAGTATTTT. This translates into CASSPRSASTDTQYF.